The following is a TCR beta chain sequence with its context. This sample was included in a study of OX40 agonist ivuxolimab in advanced cancers. Across the study: Patients enrolled in dose escalation were diagnosed with hepatocellular carcinoma, melanoma, renal cell or head and neck cancer.

Measured with immunoSEQ multiplex PCR; TCRdb has only the in-frame clones, and not every one. The sample consists of roughly 8,600 clones, almost 90% of them appearing once. Blood draws occurred at baseline, cycle 4 day 1, and cycle 7 day 1. Germline V gene data show CDR1 as SQVTM and CDR2 as ANQGSEA. This CDR3 region has 13 residues. Trimming took off 7 bases at V and 3 bases at J, with 15 bases between the two ends. Specimen: CD4+ or CD8+ T cells sorted from blood, collected in a trial of the OX40 agonist ivuxolimab. This clonotype originated in an adult with an advanced solid tumor such as melanoma, head and neck, liver or kidney cancer. This chain links TRBV29-1 with TRBJ1-1; the D is unclear. Written as DNA, the CDR3 is TGCAGCGGCCTGGAGGGTGGGGACACTGAAGCTTTCTTT. This gives the protein CSGLEGGDTEAFF.